A selection of T cell receptor beta chains follows, all from one sample in a study of shared clonotypes between healthy human individuals. TCRdb's table, derived via immunoSEQ multiplex PCR, lists solely in-frame clones and lacks some. The table lists some 2.3 million clones, approximately 93% of them singletons. The sequencing sample was made of naive CD4+ T cells from PBMCs. All receptors derive from a man aged 18 to 35 in good health. Some clones in this sample may be carry-over from other donors' samples. CDR3s include the opening cysteine and the closing phenylalanine or tryptophan. The D gene is left open where the match is weak. Some rows have no size entry. The others give once, few or many, or a class for an expanded clone.

clone_size,v_call,j_call,d_call,cdr3_nt,cdr3_aa
-,TRBV6-5,TRBJ1-1,-,TGTGCCAGCAGTTACTCGAATTTCGGAGGGCTGGCTGCTTTCTTT,CASSYSNFGGLAAFF
-,TRBV18,TRBJ2-7,TRBD2,TGTGCCAGCTCACCACCACAGCTAGCGGGAGGTCACGAGCAGTACTTC,CASSPPQLAGGHEQYF
-,TRBV28,TRBJ2-7,-,TGTGCCAGCAGTGCGCCCGTTACCTACGAGCAGTACTTC,CASSAPVTYEQYF
-,TRBV9,TRBJ2-7,-,TGTGCCAGCACCCCGGGACACGGGAACTACGAGCAGTACTTC,CASTPGHGNYEQYF
-,TRBV28,TRBJ2-7,TRBD2,TGTGCCAGCAGTTTGGTGACCCCGTCCAGCGGGAGTAGGTACGAGCAGTACTTC,CASSLVTPSSGSRYEQYF
once,TRBV9,TRBJ2-1,-,TGTGCCAGCAGCCCCTCGGGCCCTAGGTGGGGCAATGAGCAGTTCTTC,CASSPSGPRWGNEQFF
-,TRBV18,TRBJ1-3,-,TGTGCCAGCTCACCACCGGGGACCGGTGGAAACACCATATATTTT,CASSPPGTGGNTIYF
-,TRBV30,TRBJ1-1,TRBD1,TGTGCCTGGAACCCAGGGGGCAGGAGAGCTTTCTTT,CAWNPGGRRAFF
once,TRBV4-3,TRBJ2-6,TRBD2,TGCGCCAGCAGCCAATCCCTCGGGACTAGCGGGGTCCGAGGGGCCAACGTCCTGACTTTC,CASSQSLGTSGVRGANVLTF
-,TRBV7-9,TRBJ2-5,-,TGTGCCAGCAGCTTTCGGGCCGCCGGTGGGGAGACCCAGTACTTC,CASSFRAAGGETQYF
-,TRBV2,TRBJ2-5,-,TGTGCCAGCACTGCGGTACAGGAGACCCAGTACTTC,CASTAVQETQYF